Below are 15 T cell receptor beta chains sequenced from a single sample in a study of blood T cell repertoires in COVID-19. Produced via immunoSEQ multiplex PCR; TCRdb's table is partial and in-frame only. The data hold 120,000 or so clones, with around 90% observed a single time. Material: peripheral blood. The receptors shown here come from a human donor in a cohort sampled during active COVID-19.

The rearrangement uses TRBV5-4 and TRBJ2-1; 8 bases agree with TRBD1. V lost 0 bases and J lost 4; bases outside the gene matches: 6. CDR3 length equals 16 residues. From germline, CDR1 is SGHNT and CDR2 YYREEE (reference sequence). CDR3 nucleotides: TGTGCCAGCAGCTTGGCCGGGACAGGTGGGTACAATGAGCAGTTCTTC. This encodes CASSLAGTGGYNEQFF.

The chain combines TRBV6-5 with TRBJ1-6, with D perhaps TRBD1 (5 bases). V dropped 7 bases and J dropped 7 bases, with 14 bases sitting between them. The CDR3 is 14 residues long. From germline, CDR1 is MNHEY and CDR2 SVGAGI. The CDR3 here is CASIQVTGNSPLHF. The CDR3 coding sequence is TGTGCCAGCATTCAGGTAACAGGCAATTCACCCCTCCACTTT.

The V gene is TRBV5-1, the J gene TRBJ2-1; TRBD1 agrees at 8 bases. The CDR3 is 17 residues long. V lost 0 bases and J lost 5; bases outside the gene matches: 10. Germline V CDR1 and CDR2: SGHRS, YFSETQ. The CDR3 protein is CASSLGGTGVGNNEQFF. Here the CDR3 DNA reads TGCGCCAGCAGCTTGGGAGGGACAGGAGTAGGGAACAATGAGCAGTTCTTC.

The CDR3 DNA follows: TGTGCCAGCAGTCTCAGGGGCATTGGGGCTAATGAAAAACTGTTTTTT. As protein: CASSLRGIGANEKLFF. The genes are TRBV27 and TRBJ1-4; tentative D call: TRBD1 (6 bases). The length of the CDR3 is 16 residues. Germline lookup yields CDR1 MNHEY and CDR2 SMNVEV (reference sequence). V was cut by 5 bases and J by 3 bases, with 16 bases left in between.

V is TRBV6-6 and J is TRBJ2-4, with TRBD2 as a possible D gene (6 bases). The CDR3 runs to 15 residues. Trimming took 4 bases from V and 0 from J, leaving 10 bases between them. The germline CDR1 and CDR2 sequences are MNHNY and SVGAGI (reference sequence). CDR3 DNA: TGTGCCAGCAGTTGGGGGGAGAAAGCCAAAAACATTCAGTACTTC. Its translation is CASSWGEKAKNIQYF.

The gene calls are TRBV2 and TRBJ2-1, with D maybe TRBD1 (5 bases). From germline, CDR1 is SNHLY and CDR2 FYNNEI. CDR3 size: 15 residues. V was shortened by 8 bases and J by 0 bases, with 14 bases between the two germline ends. The CDR3 reads CASEQVPSSYNEQFF. DNA for the CDR3: TGTGCCAGCGAACAGGTTCCTAGCTCCTACAATGAGCAGTTCTTC.

The V call is TRBV30, the J call TRBJ2-7; TRBD2 is a possible D gene (6 bases). The germline V and J ends were trimmed by 2 bases and 0 bases, with 11 bases remaining between them. Looked up from germline, CDR1 is GTSNPN and CDR2 is SVGIG (reference sequence). This CDR3 contains 14 residues. The CDR3 loop reads CAWSRVGSSYEQYF. CDR3 coding DNA: TGTGCCTGGAGTAGGGTCGGGAGCTCCTACGAGCAGTACTTC.

The chain uses TRBV6-6 and TRBJ1-1; D uncertain. V lost 7 bases, J lost 5 bases, and 17 bases lay in between. The CDR3 runs to 14 residues. Germline V gives CDR1 MNHNY, CDR2 SVGAGI (reference sequence). The CDR3 here is CASTNTPGRTEAFF. The CDR3 nucleotides are TGTGCCAGCACCAATACTCCGGGTCGGACTGAAGCTTTCTTT.

This chain uses TRBV5-1 with TRBJ2-5; 8 nucleotides line up with TRBD2. The germline gives CDR1 SGHRS, CDR2 YFSETQ. The CDR3 has 16 residues. The V and J ends lost 0 bases and 1 base, in that order; junction bases with no gene match: 5. The CDR3 protein is CASSLGPGGAQETQYF. Here the CDR3 DNA reads TGCGCCAGCAGCTTGGGTCCCGGGGGGGCCCAAGAGACCCAGTACTTC.

This chain joins TRBV5-1 and TRBJ2-7, with 7 bases lining up with TRBD1. Germline CDR1 SGHRS, CDR2 YFSETQ. The CDR3 covers 12 residues. The trim removed 3 bases at V and 5 bases at J, leaving 2 bases unmatched. The CDR3 DNA is TGCGCCAGCAGCTGGGACAGTAACGAGCAGTACTTC. The encoded protein is CASSWDSNEQYF.

The chain links TRBV11-1 to TRBJ2-7; D unresolved. V lost 1 base and J lost 4, with 8 bases in between. The CDR3 spans 13 residues. CDR1 and CDR2 (germline): SGHAT, FQDESV (reference sequence). CDR3 nucleotide sequence: TGTGCCAGCAGCTTAGATCAGATTTACGAGCAGTACTTC. It translates to CASSLDQIYEQYF.

The chain is built from TRBV9 and TRBJ1-3; D may be TRBD1 (5 bases). From germline, CDR1 is SGDLS and CDR2 YYNGEE. Trimming removed 0 bases at V and 0 bases at J, with 10 bases between. CDR3 length equals 16 residues. CDR3 bases: TGTGCCAGCAGCGTAGTTGGGGGGGGCTCTGGAAACACCATATATTTT. It is translated as CASSVVGGGSGNTIYF.

The chain couples TRBV4-1 to TRBJ1-4; 7 positions agree with TRBD1. Germline loops: CDR1 MGHRA, CDR2 YSYEKL. This CDR3 contains 17 residues. Trimming took 0 bases from V and 5 from J; bases not matched to a gene: 9. The CDR3 sequence: CASSQDPWAGGNEKLFF. The CDR3 bases are TGCGCCAGCAGCCAAGATCCTTGGGCAGGGGGGAATGAAAAACTGTTTTTT.

The chain uses TRBV12-3 or TRBV12-4 and TRBJ2-5, with D perhaps matching TRBD2 (5 bases). V was trimmed by 1 base and J by 5 bases, leaving 8 bases between them. The CDR3 contains 13 residues. CDR3 nucleotides: TGTGCCAGCAGTTTAGGAGAGCGGGAGACCCAGTACTTC. Its translation: CASSLGERETQYF.

V is TRBV3-1 (or the pseudogene TRBV3-2) and J is TRBJ1-4; perhaps TRBD1 as D (6 bases). This CDR3 contains 15 residues. CDR1 is LGHDT, CDR2 YNNKEL, per germline (reference sequence). Trimming shortened V by 0 bases and J by 5 bases, and 10 bases separated the two germline ends. Here the CDR3 reads CASSQDWTENEKLFF. The CDR3 DNA reads TGTGCCAGCAGCCAAGATTGGACAGAGAATGAAAAACTGTTTTTT.